This T cell receptor (beta chain) was recovered during a study of cytomegalovirus exposure and HLA in healthy donors. In the PCR, 60 Vbeta and 13 Jbeta primers were used. The data were produced by immunoSEQ multiplex PCR, yet TCRdb's version contains in-frame clones alone and is incomplete. Of 200,000 to 250,000 clones in the sample, 75% were seen once. For this clone: Its antigen is not known.

Study-level points and caveats: Later genetic work tied a missense DCLRE1C variant to beta-chain V and J trimming. Cytomegalovirus status was reportedly diagnosed by the classifier with high specificity and sensitivity.

The sequenced material came from PBMCs. This clonotype originated in a woman aged 25-40 years in good health and CMV-seronegative.

The CDR3 bases are TGTGCCAGCACTACCCTCACAGGGGGGGGTGGCTACACCTTC. Its translation is CASTTLTGGGGYTF. V and J are TRBV6-1 and TRBJ1-2; TRBD1 aligns across 8 bases. This CDR3 comprises 14 residues. Germline CDR1 reads MNHNS; CDR2 reads SASEGT. After removal of 7 bases from V and 7 bases from J, the junction contained 11 bases not matched to a gene.